This TCR beta chain stems from a study of T cell responses to AZD1222 COVID-19 vaccine. Using immunoSEQ multiplex PCR, the repertoire was profiled, and TCRdb retains in-frame clones only, with some absent. The sample shows roughly 100,000 clones, approximately 84% of them seen only once. The V gene's germline CDR1 is SGHTA and CDR2 FQGNSA. With 5 bases clipped from V and 8 bases from J, the junction kept 11 bases outside the gene matches. CDR3 length: 15 amino acids. The source was peripheral blood, collected on day 0 of AZD1222 vaccination. The genes are TRBV7-2 and TRBJ2-1; 8 positions match TRBD2. This clonotype was obtained from an adult in good health. CDR3 amino acids: CASSPKGLDMDEQFF. The CDR3 coding sequence is TGTGCCAGCAGCCCCAAGGGACTAGATATGGATGAGCAGTTCTTC.